The clone carrying this T cell receptor (beta chain) was recorded once. The sample belongs to a study of blood T cell repertoires in COVID-19. Study-level information: Acute-phase and convalescent COVID-19 samples originated in the United States, Italy and Spain. From T cells, B-cell-depleted T cells, or PBMCs came the material, which was cDNA or gDNA.

This CDR3 spans 16 amino acids. Trimming took off 0 bases at V and 2 bases at J, with 14 bases between the two ends. The germline V gene encodes CDR1 SGHVS and CDR2 FNYEAQ. As handled by the study authors: Nucleated cell counts were estimated from reference gene primer amplification. Assay: immunoSEQ multiplex PCR; the TCRdb copy retains only in-frame clones and omits some. From that table come the V and J calls and clone size; the DNA was used to work out D and trimming. The table lists around 290,000 clones, about 89% of them singletons. The chain employs TRBV7-6 and TRBJ2-7, with D perhaps matching TRBD1 (5 bases). The TCR originated in a woman aged 45-59 years who had recovered from COVID-19. Input material: peripheral blood. The CDR3 sequence: CASSLAQGSQAYEQYF. The CDR3 nucleotides are TGTGCCAGCAGCTTAGCGCAGGGCAGTCAAGCCTACGAGCAGTACTTC.